This TCR beta chain originates from a study of cytomegalovirus exposure and HLA in healthy donors. General study findings and limits: TCR beta V segments were, for the most part, productive about 87% or about 30% of the time in an earlier analysis. Later analysis suggested most CMV-associated TCR beta chains were HLA-restricted. Compared with the roughly 700-donor mean, an Asian-associated ancestry cluster reportedly had fewer N-insertions, according to a later analysis. A missense variant in DCLRE1C was later tied to TCR beta V- and J-gene trimming.

A few counts support this clone. The antigen is not known. With 60 Vbeta and 13 Jbeta primers, the PCR was carried out. The protocol was immunoSEQ multiplex PCR, while the TCRdb copy is restricted to in-frame clones and leaves out a portion. The sample lists 150,000 or so clones; 75% were seen once. CDR1 is SEHNR and CDR2 is FQNEAQ in the germline V gene (reference sequence). The length of the CDR3 is 13 residues. V was cut by 5 bases and J by 8 bases, with 16 bases left in between. The sequenced sample consisted of PBMCs. This chain joins TRBV7-9 and TRBJ2-7; TRBD1 is a possible D gene (6 bases). The receptor comes from a young man in good health and CMV-seropositive. The CDR3 DNA reads as TGTGCCAGCAGCCCGGACAGTGCTGGAAAGCAGTACTTC. Its protein is CASSPDSAGKQYF.